The rows below give T cell receptor beta chains drawn from one sample of a study of blood T cell repertoires in COVID-19. The data were produced by immunoSEQ multiplex PCR, yet TCRdb's version contains in-frame clones alone and is incomplete. The sample records around 100,000 clones, roughly 80% being singletons. The sequencing sample was made of peripheral blood. These receptors came from a woman in her 70s with acute or convalescent COVID-19. CDR3s include the opening cysteine and the closing phenylalanine or tryptophan. Size is stated for part of the rows, as once, few or many counts, or as a class when the clone is expanded.

15 | NA | TRBV18 | CASSPRRGGTDTQYF
17 | few | TRBV6-2/TRBV6-3 | CASSYQLGGADRETQYF
15 | NA | TRBV2 | CASRLTATVRYGYTF
13 | NA | TRBV12-3/TRBV12-4 | CASSPSGGYGYTF
16 | once | TRBV5-4 | CASSQQGQGSYNEQFF
14 | NA | TRBV11-2 | CASSQSGNQETQYF
15 | NA | TRBV2 | CASSGSRGNGQPQHF
15 | NA | TRBV5-1 | CASSFFQGGTGELFF
14 | NA | TRBV6-5 | CASSNRATNEKLFF
11 | NA | TRBV19 | CASLTESGYTF
18 | NA | TRBV10-2 | CASKGTSGGAVSTGELFF
13 | NA | TRBV11-2 | CASSFGGATEAFF
15 | NA | TRBV10-3 | CAISDGRTSSYEQYF
15 | NA | TRBV7-2 | CASSLEAGAYEKLFF
14 | NA | TRBV11-2 | CASSEQGVYSPLHF
14 | NA | TRBV11-2 | CASSLGSRGETQYF
14 | NA | TRBV6-1 | CASSEGGNTDTQYF
11 | NA | TRBV2 | CASTGQETQYF
13 | NA | TRBV14 | CASSRGRNTEAFF
10 | NA | TRBV6-5 | CASSEFLGSF